This entry describes one T cell receptor (beta chain). What it binds is not known. The study ran its PCR with 60 Vbeta and 13 Jbeta primers. Only in-frame clones appear in the TCRdb table, and some are missing; sequencing was by immunoSEQ multiplex PCR. The sample carries 100,000 to 150,000 clones, roughly 80% recorded once. The record originates from a study of cytomegalovirus exposure and HLA in healthy donors. Healthy bone marrow donors made up the cohort. Germline CDR1 is WNHNN and CDR2 is SYGVQD (reference sequence). V lost 6 bases and J lost 9; bases outside the gene matches: 8. CDR3 length: 14 amino acids. The study's findings and limits: Judged likely to be a sequencing artifact was a cluster of highly shared sequence variants.

Sequenced material: PBMCs. The clonotype was recovered from a boy between 10 and 17 years old in good health and CMV-seronegative. The J gene is TRBJ2-1, the V gene TRBV10-1; 10 bases fit TRBD2. The CDR3 loop reads CASSASGRSCEQFF. The CDR3 DNA reads as TGCGCCAGCAGCGCTAGCGGGAGATCGTGTGAGCAGTTCTTC.